The T cell receptor beta chain described here comes from a study of regulatory T cells in long-lasting Graves disease. The study, taken as a whole, reports: Thyroid tissue was not sampled; only peripheral blood was.

This clonotype occurred a few times. Its cognate antigen is unknown. With V trimmed by 7 bases and J by 5 bases, 16 bases remained unmatched. Germline V gene sequence: CDR1 DFQATT, CDR2 SNEGSKA (reference sequence). The CDR3 spans 15 residues. Sequencing libraries for TCR beta were prepared with iRepertoire HTBI primers and Arm-PCR of CDR3 regions. Each CDR3 protein gets one entry after TCRdb re-called the multiplex PCR reads with MiXCR. The profile shows some 370,000 distinct CDR3 sequences, 20% to 25% of them singletons. Noted time point: persistent/refractory GD, antithyroid drugs over 5 years with positive TRAb. RNA from PBMCs was the source of the TCR library.

The source is a female donor with Graves disease. The chain has TRBV20-1 and TRBJ2-5; 7 nucleotides match TRBD2. The sample was peripheral blood mononuclear cells (PBMCs), taken when the disease was refractory, from a patient treated with antithyroid drugs. CDR3 in DNA: TGCAGTGGTCTTCCTAGCGGCCAACGCTGGGAGACCCAGTACTTC. Residues: CSGLPSGQRWETQYF.